Listed here is a single T cell receptor beta chain. The antigen remains undetermined. This record belongs to a study of T cells expressing NK-cell markers. Turning to the study itself: One of eight sequenced donors was HCMV-seronegative; the other seven were seropositive.

TCRdb reprocessed the 5' RACE reads; each CDR3 protein has one entry and no DNA is given. The table for this sample gives about 370,000 distinct CDR3 sequences. The study, taken as a whole, reports: The same clonotypes also predominated in the CD3+CD56-NKG2C+ fraction of several donors.

The sequence derives from a woman in her forties or fifties in good health. The sequenced sample consisted of blood T cells: a sorted CD56 or NKG2C T cell subset, CD4+ or CD8+ T cells, or bulk PBMC T cells (not recorded which).

The CDR3 region is CASSPPRGNTIYF. The rearrangement joins TRBV4-1 to TRBJ1-3; TCRdb calls TRBD1, which cannot be checked without DNA. The germline CDR1 and CDR2 sequences are MGHRA and YSYEKL. The CDR3 sequence is 13 residues long.